These T cell receptor beta chains were read from a single sample in a study of blood T cell repertoires in COVID-19. Libraries were prepared by immunoSEQ multiplex PCR; TCRdb keeps only in-frame clonotypes and omits some of them. In the table there are about 150,000 clones, 76% of which are singletons. Sequencing input: peripheral blood. The origin of the receptors is a woman aged 80 or over with acute or convalescent COVID-19. CDR3s include the opening cysteine and the closing phenylalanine or tryptophan. D genes are given only for firm matches. Clone size, where shown, is once, few, many, or a class for clones that have expanded.

clone_size	v_call	d_call	j_call	cdr3_nt	cdr3_aa
.	TRBV7-9	.	TRBJ1-4	TGTGCCAGCAGCTTAGGAGGACAGAATGAAAAACTGTTTTTT	CASSLGGQNEKLFF
.	TRBV27	.	TRBJ2-7	TGTGCCAGCAGTTTAAGGTCCGAGGTTAACGAGCAGTACTTC	CASSLRSEVNEQYF
.	TRBV5-1	TRBD2	TRBJ2-7	TGCGCCAGCAGCTTGACCGCCGGGACTAACTCCTACGAGCAGTACTTC	CASSLTAGTNSYEQYF
few	TRBV30	.	TRBJ1-6	TGTGCCTGCCACTCCCCCCTCCACTTT	CACHSPLHF
.	TRBV5-6	.	TRBJ2-6	TGTGCCAGCAGCTTAATACAGGGTTTTGGGGCCAACGTCCTGACTTTC	CASSLIQGFGANVLTF
.	TRBV4-2	.	TRBJ1-4	TGTGCCAGCAGACGAGATGGAGCAACTAATGAAAAACTGTTTTTT	CASRRDGATNEKLFF
.	TRBV7-3	.	TRBJ2-3	TGTGCCAGCAGCTTGGGCCTTTCCACTAGCACAGATACGCAGTATTTT	CASSLGLSTSTDTQYF
.	TRBV9	.	TRBJ2-3	TGTGCCAGCAGCGTACAAGGGGAAATTAGCACAGATACGCAGTATTTT	CASSVQGEISTDTQYF
.	TRBV5-6	.	TRBJ2-3	TGTGCCAGCAGCCGTACAGATACGCAGTATTTT	CASSRTDTQYF
many	TRBV2	.	TRBJ1-3	TGTGCCAGCAGAACACAGGGCTACTCTGGAAACACCATATATTTT	CASRTQGYSGNTIYF
few	TRBV27	.	TRBJ2-1	TGTGCCAGCAGGGGGGCCGATCAGGGTGAGCAGTTCTTC	CASRGADQGEQFF
few	TRBV15	TRBD1	TRBJ1-2	TGTGCCACCAGCAGAGTTGGGACAGAGTATGGCTACACCTTC	CATSRVGTEYGYTF
once	TRBV4-3	.	TRBJ1-3	TGCGCCAGCAGCCAAGAAGGTGTCGGGACAAGGTTCTCTGGAAACACCATATATTTT	CASSQEGVGTRFSGNTIYF
.	TRBV2	.	TRBJ2-3	TGTGCCAGCAGGGGTAACAGGGTTCGCAGCACAGATACGCAGTATTTT	CASRGNRVRSTDTQYF
once	TRBV2	TRBD1	TRBJ1-1	TGTGCCAGCAGACCCCCACAGGGGGCGGCGGACACTGAAGCTTTCTTT	CASRPPQGAADTEAFF
.	TRBV7-2	TRBD1	TRBJ1-2	TGTGCCAGCAGCTTAGGGGGGGGACAGGGACGTGAGGGCTACACCTTC	CASSLGGGQGREGYTF
.	TRBV7-9	.	TRBJ2-7	TGTGCCAGCAGCTTCCAGGGCTCCGGACGGCCGCTCGAGCAGTACTTC	CASSFQGSGRPLEQYF
.	TRBV5-6	TRBD1	TRBJ1-1	TGTGCCAGCAGCGCGTTGACAGGGGAGGGCACTGAAGCTTTCTTT	CASSALTGEGTEAFF
.	TRBV7-9	.	TRBJ1-1	TGTGCCAGCAGCTTATCAGGGGACACTGAAGCTTTCTTT	CASSLSGDTEAFF
.	TRBV18	TRBD1	TRBJ2-1	TGTGCCAGCTCACCAAGAGCTCGGAGACAGGGGGGGAATGAGCAGTTCTTC	CASSPRARRQGGNEQFF
few	TRBV7-8	.	TRBJ1-4	TGTGCCAGCAGCGTAGGGCTCGGGACAACATCTGAAAAACTGTTTTTT	CASSVGLGTTSEKLFF
.	TRBV6-5	TRBD1	TRBJ1-6	TGTGCCAGCAGGAACACAGGGGATAATTCACCCCTCCACTTT	CASRNTGDNSPLHF